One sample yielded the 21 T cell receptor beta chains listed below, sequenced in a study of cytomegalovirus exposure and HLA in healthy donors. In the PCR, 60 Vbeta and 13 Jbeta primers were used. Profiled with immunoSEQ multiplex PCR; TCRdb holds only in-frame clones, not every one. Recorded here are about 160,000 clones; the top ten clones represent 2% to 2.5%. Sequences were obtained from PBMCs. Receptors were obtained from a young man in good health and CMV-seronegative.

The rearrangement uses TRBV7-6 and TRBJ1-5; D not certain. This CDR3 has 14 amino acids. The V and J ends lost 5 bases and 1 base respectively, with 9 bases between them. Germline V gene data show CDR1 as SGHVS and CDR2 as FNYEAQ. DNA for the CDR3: TGTGCCAGCAGCCCTGACACCAGCAATCAGCCCCAGCATTTT. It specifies CASSPDTSNQPQHF.

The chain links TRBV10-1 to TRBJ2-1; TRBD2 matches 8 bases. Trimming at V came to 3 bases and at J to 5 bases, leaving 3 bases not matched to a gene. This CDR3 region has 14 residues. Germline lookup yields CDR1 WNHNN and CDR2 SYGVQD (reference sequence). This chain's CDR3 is CASSETSGDNEQFF. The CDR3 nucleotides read TGCGCCAGCAGTGAAACTAGCGGAGACAATGAGCAGTTCTTC.

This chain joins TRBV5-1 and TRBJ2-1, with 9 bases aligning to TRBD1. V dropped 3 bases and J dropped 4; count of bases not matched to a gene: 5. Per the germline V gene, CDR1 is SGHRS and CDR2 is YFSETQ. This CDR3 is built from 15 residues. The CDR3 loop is CASSSGQGTYNEQFF. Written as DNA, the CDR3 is TGCGCCAGCAGCTCCGGACAGGGGACGTACAATGAGCAGTTCTTC. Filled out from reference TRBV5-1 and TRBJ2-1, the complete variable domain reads KAGVTQTPRYLIKTRGQQVTLSCSPISGHRSVSWYQQTPGQGLQFLFEYFSETQRNKGNFPGRFSGRQFSNSRSEMNVSTLELGDSALYLCASSSGQGTYNEQFFGPGTRLTVL.

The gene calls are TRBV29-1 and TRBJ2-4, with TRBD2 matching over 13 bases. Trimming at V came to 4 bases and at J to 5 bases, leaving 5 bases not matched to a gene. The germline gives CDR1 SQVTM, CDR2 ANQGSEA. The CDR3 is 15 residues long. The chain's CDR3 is CSVARTSGSQNIQYF. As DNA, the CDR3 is TGCAGCGTTGCGAGGACTAGCGGGAGCCAAAACATTCAGTACTTC.

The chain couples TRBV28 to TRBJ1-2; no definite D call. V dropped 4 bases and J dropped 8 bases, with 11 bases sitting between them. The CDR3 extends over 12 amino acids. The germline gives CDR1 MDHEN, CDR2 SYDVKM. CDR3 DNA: TGTGCCAGCAGTTCTCGTGCTGGCGGCTACACCTTC. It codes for CASSSRAGGYTF.

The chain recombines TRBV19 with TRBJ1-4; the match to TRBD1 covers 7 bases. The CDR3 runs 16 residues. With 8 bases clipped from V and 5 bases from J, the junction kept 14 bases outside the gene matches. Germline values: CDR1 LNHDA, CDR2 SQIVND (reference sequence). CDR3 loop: CASLFGPAGGNEKLFF. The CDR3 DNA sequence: TGTGCCAGTCTCTTCGGCCCGGCAGGGGGGAATGAAAAACTGTTTTTT.

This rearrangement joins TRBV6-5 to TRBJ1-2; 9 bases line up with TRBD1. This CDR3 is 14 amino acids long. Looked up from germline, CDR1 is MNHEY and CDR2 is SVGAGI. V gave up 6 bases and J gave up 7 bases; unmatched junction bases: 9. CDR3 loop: CASRPLQGAPGYTF. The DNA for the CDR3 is TGTGCCAGCAGACCCCTACAGGGGGCGCCTGGCTACACCTTC.

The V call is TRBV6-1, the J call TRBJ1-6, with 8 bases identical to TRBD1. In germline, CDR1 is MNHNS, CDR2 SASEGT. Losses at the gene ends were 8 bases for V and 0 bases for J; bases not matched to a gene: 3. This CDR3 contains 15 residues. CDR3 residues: CASGDRSSYNSPLHF. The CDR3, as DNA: TGTGCCAGCGGGGACAGGAGCTCCTATAATTCACCCCTCCACTTT.

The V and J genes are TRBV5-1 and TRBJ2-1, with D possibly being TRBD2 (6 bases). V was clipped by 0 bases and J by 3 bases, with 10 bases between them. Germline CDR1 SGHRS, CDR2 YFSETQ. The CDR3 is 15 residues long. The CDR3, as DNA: TGCGCCAGCAGCTTGGTAGCGGACCTCTACAATGAGCAGTTCTTC. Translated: CASSLVADLYNEQFF.

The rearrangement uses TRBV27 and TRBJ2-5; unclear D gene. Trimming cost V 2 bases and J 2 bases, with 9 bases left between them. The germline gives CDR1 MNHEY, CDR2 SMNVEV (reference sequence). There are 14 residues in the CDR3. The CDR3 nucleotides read TGTGCCAGCAGTTTAAGACAAAGACAAGAGACCCAGTACTTC. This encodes CASSLRQRQETQYF.

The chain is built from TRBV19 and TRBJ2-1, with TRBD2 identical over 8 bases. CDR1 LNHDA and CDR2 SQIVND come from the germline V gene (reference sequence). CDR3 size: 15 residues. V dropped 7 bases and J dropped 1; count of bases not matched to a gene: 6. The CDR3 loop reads CASTETSESYNEQFF. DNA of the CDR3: TGTGCCAGTACCGAGACTAGCGAGTCCTACAATGAGCAGTTCTTC.

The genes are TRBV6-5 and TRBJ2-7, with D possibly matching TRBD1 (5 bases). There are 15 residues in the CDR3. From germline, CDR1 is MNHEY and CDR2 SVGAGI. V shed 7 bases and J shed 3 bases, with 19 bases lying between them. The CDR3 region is CASIPTRRGIYEQYF. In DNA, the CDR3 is TGTGCCAGCATACCCACCCGAAGGGGAATCTACGAGCAGTACTTC.

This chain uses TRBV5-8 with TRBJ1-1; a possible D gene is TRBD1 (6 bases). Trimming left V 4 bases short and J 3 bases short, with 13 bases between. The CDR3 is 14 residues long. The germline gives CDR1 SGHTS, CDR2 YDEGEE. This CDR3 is CASSAGEGYTEAFF. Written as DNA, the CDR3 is TGTGCCAGCAGCGCAGGGGAGGGGTACACTGAAGCTTTCTTT.

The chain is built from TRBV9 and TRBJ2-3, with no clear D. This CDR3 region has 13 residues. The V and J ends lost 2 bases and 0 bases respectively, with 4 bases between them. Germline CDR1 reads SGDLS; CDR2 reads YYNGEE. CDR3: CASSVLSTDTQYF. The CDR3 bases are TGTGCCAGCAGCGTCCTCAGCACAGATACGCAGTATTTT.

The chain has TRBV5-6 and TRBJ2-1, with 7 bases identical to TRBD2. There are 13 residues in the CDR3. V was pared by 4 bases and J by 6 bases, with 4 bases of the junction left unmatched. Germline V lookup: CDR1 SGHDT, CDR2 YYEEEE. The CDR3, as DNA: TGTGCCAGCAGCGGGAGGGGTTTCAATGAGCAGTTCTTC. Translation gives CASSGRGFNEQFF.

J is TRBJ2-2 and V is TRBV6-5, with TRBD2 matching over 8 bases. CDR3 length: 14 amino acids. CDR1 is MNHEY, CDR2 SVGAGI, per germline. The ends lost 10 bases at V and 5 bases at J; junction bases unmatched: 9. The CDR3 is CATHPSGQTGELFF. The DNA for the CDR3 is TGTGCCACACACCCTAGCGGGCAGACCGGGGAGCTGTTTTTT.

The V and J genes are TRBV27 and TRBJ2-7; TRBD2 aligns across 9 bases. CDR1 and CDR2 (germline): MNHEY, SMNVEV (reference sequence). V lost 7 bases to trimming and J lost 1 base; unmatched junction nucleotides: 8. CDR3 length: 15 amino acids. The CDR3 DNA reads TGTGCCAGCACCTATAGCGGGGGAGGTTCCTACGAGCAGTACTTC. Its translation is CASTYSGGGSYEQYF.

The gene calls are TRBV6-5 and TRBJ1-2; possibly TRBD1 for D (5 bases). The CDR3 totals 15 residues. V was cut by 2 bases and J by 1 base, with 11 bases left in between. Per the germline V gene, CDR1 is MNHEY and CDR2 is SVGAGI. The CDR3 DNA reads TGTGCCAGCAGTTACGACGGGGGACTTAACTATGGCTACACCTTC. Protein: CASSYDGGLNYGYTF.

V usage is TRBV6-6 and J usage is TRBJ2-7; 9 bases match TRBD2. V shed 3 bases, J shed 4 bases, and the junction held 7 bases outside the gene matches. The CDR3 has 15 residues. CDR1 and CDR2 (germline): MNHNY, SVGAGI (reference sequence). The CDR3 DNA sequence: TGTGCCAGCAGTTATTCGACTAGCGGAGAATACGAGCAGTACTTC. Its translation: CASSYSTSGEYEQYF.

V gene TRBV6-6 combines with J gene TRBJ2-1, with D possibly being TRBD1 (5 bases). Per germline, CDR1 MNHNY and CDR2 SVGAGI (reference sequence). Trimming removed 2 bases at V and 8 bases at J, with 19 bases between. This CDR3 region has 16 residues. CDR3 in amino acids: CASSYGAFQSADEQFF. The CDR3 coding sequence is TGTGCCAGCAGTTACGGGGCCTTCCAAAGTGCCGATGAGCAGTTCTTC.

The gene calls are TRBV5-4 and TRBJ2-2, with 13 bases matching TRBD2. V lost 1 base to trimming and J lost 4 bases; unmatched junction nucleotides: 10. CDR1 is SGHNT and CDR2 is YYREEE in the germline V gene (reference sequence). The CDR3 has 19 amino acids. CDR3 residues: CASSLTGTSGKRGTGELFF. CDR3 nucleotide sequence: TGTGCCAGCAGCTTGACGGGGACTAGCGGGAAGCGGGGCACCGGGGAGCTGTTTTTT.